A single sample is the source of the 23 T cell receptor beta chains below, sequenced in a study of control samples from healthy donors and cancer patients. TCRdb's copy holds only in-frame clones and misses some; the assay was immunoSEQ multiplex PCR. Among 400,000 to 450,000 clones, roughly 90% were seen once, and the ten largest hold about 6.3%. The sequencing sample was made of PBMCs. These receptors originate from a man aged 40-50 years with head and neck cancer.

The chain has TRBV5-1 and TRBJ1-5; a weak D match, TRBD1 (6 bases). This CDR3 is built from 13 residues. Germline loops: CDR1 SGHRS, CDR2 YFSETQ. V lost 3 bases and J lost 6, with 10 bases in between. This CDR3 reads CASSSQGGQPQHF. Written as DNA, the CDR3 is TGCGCCAGCAGCTCACAGGGTGGTCAGCCCCAGCATTTT.

The chain combines TRBV24-1 with TRBJ1-2; D unresolved. This CDR3 has 11 amino acids. Germline-derived CDR1 and CDR2 are KGHDR and SFDVKD. The germline V and J ends were trimmed by 0 bases and 7 bases, with 2 bases remaining between them. The CDR3 loop is CATSDLGGYTF. The CDR3 DNA sequence: TGTGCCACCAGTGATTTGGGTGGCTACACCTTC.

This clone was picked up one time. V gene TRBV30 combines with J gene TRBJ2-2; 8 nucleotides align to TRBD2. CDR1 and CDR2 from the germline V gene are GTSNPN and SVGIG (reference sequence). CDR3 length: 17 residues. V gave up 0 bases and J gave up 1 base; unmatched junction bases: 7. The CDR3 sequence is CAWSVSREGRNTGELFF. The CDR3 bases are TGTGCCTGGAGTGTATCACGGGAGGGTAGGAACACCGGGGAGCTGTTTTTT.

The chain uses TRBV5-4 and TRBJ1-1; D unclear. The V and J ends lost 0 bases and 0 bases respectively, with 6 bases between them. Germline CDR1 and CDR2: SGHNT and YYREEE (reference sequence). This CDR3 has 14 amino acids. The CDR3 DNA reads TGTGCCAGCAGCTTGGCCCGGGTGAACACTGAAGCTTTCTTT. Translated: CASSLARVNTEAFF.

The rearrangement joins TRBV18 to TRBJ1-4; possibly TRBD1 for D (5 bases). Trimming left V 3 bases short and J 3 bases short, with 11 bases between. Germline lookup yields CDR1 KGHSH and CDR2 LQKENI. The CDR3 extends over 15 amino acids. The CDR3 bases are TGTGCCAGCTCACCGGGGGGTCTGGCTAATGAAAAACTGTTTTTT. It yields the protein CASSPGGLANEKLFF.

In its sample, this clone was seen a few times. The rearrangement links TRBV30 to TRBJ2-2; 10 bases map to TRBD2. The CDR3 contains 15 residues. V trimming: 0 bases; J trimming: 3 bases; junction bases outside the gene matches: 1. Germline V lookup: CDR1 GTSNPN, CDR2 SVGIG (reference sequence). The CDR3 loop reads CAWSVGTSDTGELFF. The CDR3 DNA reads as TGTGCCTGGAGTGTGGGGACTAGCGACACCGGGGAGCTGTTTTTT.

The chain couples TRBV5-6 to TRBJ1-1, with a weak D call TRBD1 (6 bases). Looked up from germline, CDR1 is SGHDT and CDR2 is YYEEEE. The CDR3 totals 14 residues. Trimming removed 4 bases at V and 1 base at J, with 11 bases between. The CDR3 reads CASSPLRGNTEAFF. In DNA, the CDR3 is TGTGCCAGCAGCCCCCTCAGGGGGAACACTGAAGCTTTCTTT.

The rearrangement links TRBV10-3 to TRBJ1-6, with D unresolved. The V end was cut by 9 bases, the J end by 7 bases, with 19 bases between. The CDR3 is 15 residues long. CDR1 is ENHRY and CDR2 is SYGVKD in the germline V gene. Here the CDR3 DNA reads TGTGCCATGGCCGGCGACGTTAGTGGGAATTCACCCCTCCACTTT. Its translation: CAMAGDVSGNSPLHF.

The chain couples TRBV3-1 (or the pseudogene TRBV3-2) to TRBJ1-6, with D unresolved. V dropped 4 bases and J dropped 0 bases, with 13 bases sitting between them. The CDR3 contains 17 residues. The germline CDR1 and CDR2 sequences are LGHDT and YNNKEL (reference sequence). In DNA form, the CDR3 reads TGTGCCAGCAGCCGAGCGAGAGGAGGCTCCTATAATTCACCCCTCCACTTT. Encoded protein: CASSRARGGSYNSPLHF.

The chain links TRBV6-1 to TRBJ1-2; weak D call: TRBD1 (6 bases). This CDR3 contains 16 residues. From germline, CDR1 is MNHNS and CDR2 SASEGT. V lost 1 base and J lost 4, with 16 bases in between. This chain's CDR3 is CASSEEADSYPYGYTF. The DNA of the CDR3 is TGTGCCAGCAGTGAAGAGGCGGACAGCTATCCCTATGGCTACACCTTC.

The gene calls are TRBV7-9 and TRBJ1-2; D might be TRBD1 (5 bases). The CDR3 is 16 residues long. Germline CDR1 reads SEHNR; CDR2 reads FQNEAQ (reference sequence). The ends were cut back, 5 bases at V and 2 bases at J, with 18 bases in the middle. The CDR3 region is CASSADTGLTNYGYTF. In DNA, the CDR3 is TGTGCCAGCAGCGCAGACACGGGACTCACGAACTATGGCTACACCTTC.

The rearrangement uses TRBV5-3 and TRBJ1-5, with 7 bases matching TRBD1. TRBV5-3 is classed as an ORF, of uncertain function. This CDR3 spans 19 amino acids. The V segment lost 6 bases and the J segment 0 bases; nucleotides outside the gene matches: 18. Here the CDR3 DNA reads TGTGCCAGAATCAGACACCGGGACAGACCTAAGGATAGCAATCAGCCCCAGCATTTT. It codes for CARIRHRDRPKDSNQPQHF.

This sequence joins TRBV2 and TRBJ1-1, with D unresolved. The CDR3 is made up of 11 amino acids. Trimming removed 3 bases at V and 5 bases at J, with 4 bases between. From germline, CDR1 is SNHLY and CDR2 FYNNEI. The CDR3 DNA follows: TGTGCCAGCAGTGACGAAACTGAAGCTTTCTTT. Translation gives CASSDETEAFF.

V is TRBV6-2 or TRBV6-3 and J is TRBJ1-1; no clear D gene. The CDR3 consists of 14 residues. The germline V gene has CDR1 MNHEY and CDR2 SVGEGT. V was cut by 0 bases and J by 8 bases, with 13 bases left in between. CDR3 residues: CASSYSSYAQEAFF. CDR3 DNA sequence: TGTGCCAGCAGTTACTCGAGCTACGCCCAGGAAGCTTTCTTT.

This clone has a single count. V usage is TRBV18 and J usage is TRBJ2-7; 8 bases map to TRBD1. V was clipped by 1 base and J by 2 bases; unmatched bases: 7. Germline CDR1 reads KGHSH; CDR2 reads LQKENI. The CDR3 length is 16 residues. DNA of the CDR3: TGTGCCAGCTCACCACAAAGAGGGACAGGCCCCTACGAGCAGTACTTC. This sequence encodes CASSPQRGTGPYEQYF.

The chain joins TRBV2 to TRBJ2-1; 7 bases are a match to TRBD1. V lost 5 bases, J lost 2 bases, and 9 bases stayed unmatched. The CDR3 runs 16 residues. Germline V gene lookup returns CDR1 SNHLY and CDR2 FYNNEI. This CDR3 reads CASSSWTGRTYNEQFF. The CDR3 DNA is TGTGCCAGCAGTTCTTGGACAGGACGGACCTACAATGAGCAGTTCTTC.

This clone was counted a single time. J is TRBJ2-7 and V is TRBV6-2 or TRBV6-3, with 7 nucleotides matching TRBD2. V lost 0 bases to trimming and J lost 5 bases; unmatched junction nucleotides: 7. Germline assignment: CDR1 MNHEY and CDR2 SVGEGT. The CDR3 has 15 residues. This CDR3 is CASSYSILGGNEQYF. DNA for the CDR3: TGTGCCAGCAGTTACTCGATCCTGGGGGGGAACGAGCAGTACTTC.

This clone was observed a single time. The chain joins TRBV6-5 to TRBJ2-1, with 7 bases matching TRBD1. The CDR3 spans 15 residues. The ends lost 5 bases at V and 3 bases at J; junction bases unmatched: 7. In germline, CDR1 is MNHEY, CDR2 SVGAGI. The CDR3 region has the DNA TGTGCCAGCAGTACCCGGGACAGAGTCTACAATGAGCAGTTCTTC. Its translation is CASSTRDRVYNEQFF.

The chain uses TRBV19 and TRBJ2-7; TRBD2 is a possible D gene (6 bases). V was cut by 3 bases and J by 0 bases, with 12 bases left in between. CDR3 length: 15 amino acids. CDR1 is LNHDA and CDR2 is SQIVND in the germline V gene (reference sequence). In DNA, the CDR3 is TGTGCCAGTAGTATCGGCGGGACTCCCTCCTACGAGCAGTACTTC. It is translated as CASSIGGTPSYEQYF.

The chain is built from TRBV10-1 and TRBJ1-2; D ambiguous. V dropped 1 base and J dropped 5 bases, with 8 bases sitting between them. CDR1 WNHNN and CDR2 SYGVQD come from the germline V gene (reference sequence). The CDR3 is made up of 13 amino acids. The CDR3 DNA follows: TGCGCCAGCAGTGAGTTTGGAAGTTATGGCTACACCTTC. Its protein product is CASSEFGSYGYTF.

The chain couples TRBV29-1 to TRBJ2-5; no clear D gene. The CDR3 totals 13 residues. The V end lost 6 bases, the J end lost 7 bases, and 18 bases lay between the germline ends. In germline, CDR1 is SQVTM, CDR2 ANQGSEA. The CDR3 nucleotides read TGCAGCGTGGAAAAATTAAGCATGGGGACCCAGTACTTC. This translates into CSVEKLSMGTQYF.

The J gene is TRBJ2-7, the V gene TRBV12-3 or TRBV12-4; 9 nucleotides line up with TRBD1. The CDR3 has 13 amino acids. With V trimmed by 5 bases and J by 6 bases, 5 bases remained unmatched. CDR3 sequence: CASSPGQGSEQYF. In nucleotides, the CDR3 is TGTGCCAGCAGTCCGGGACAGGGAAGCGAGCAGTACTTC.

The chain employs TRBV10-3 and TRBJ1-5; D remains ambiguous. The CDR3 length is 14 residues. Germline values: CDR1 ENHRY, CDR2 SYGVKD. Trimming removed 6 bases from V and 1 base from J, with 10 bases in between. The CDR3 DNA follows: TGTGCCATCAGGGGTCCGGGCAGCAATCAGCCCCAGCATTTT. Translating gives CAIRGPGSNQPQHF.